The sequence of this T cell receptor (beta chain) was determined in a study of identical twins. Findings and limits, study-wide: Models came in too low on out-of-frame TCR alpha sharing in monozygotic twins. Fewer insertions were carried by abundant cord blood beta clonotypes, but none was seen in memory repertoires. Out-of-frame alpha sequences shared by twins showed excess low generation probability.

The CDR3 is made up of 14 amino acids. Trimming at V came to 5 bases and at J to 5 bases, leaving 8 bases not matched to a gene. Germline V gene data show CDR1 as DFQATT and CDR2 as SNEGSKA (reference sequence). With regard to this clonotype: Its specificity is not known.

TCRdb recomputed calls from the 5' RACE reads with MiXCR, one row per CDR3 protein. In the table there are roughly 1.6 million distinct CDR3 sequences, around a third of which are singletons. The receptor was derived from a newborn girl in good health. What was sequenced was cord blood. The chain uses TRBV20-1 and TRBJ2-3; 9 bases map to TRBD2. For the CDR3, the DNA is TGCAGTGCTCACCTAGCGGGATATGGAGATACGCAGTATTTT. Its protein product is CSAHLAGYGDTQYF.